The clone carrying this T cell receptor (beta chain) was recorded many times. Its specificity is not known. The sequence runs out 3 residues before the end of the CDR3; the remainder is reconstructed from the germline J gene. Here immunoSEQ multiplex PCR was the method, and the copy in TCRdb shows in-frame clones only, minus some. The sample has 25,000 to 35,000 clones, none seen only once; the top ten hold 25% to 35%. The sample belongs to a study of T cell clonality in common variable immunodeficiency. Overall study findings and caveats: Compared with healthy controls, CVID subjects showed increased TCRbeta clonality, mostly in about a third. Reportedly, TCR beta sequences from common variable immunodeficiency showed fewer deletions and N-nucleotide insertions. CVID subjects shared fewer TCRbeta clones than healthy controls did.

Germline-derived CDR1 and CDR2 are SGHTA and FQGTGA. Trimming removed 4 bases from V and 2 bases from J, with 8 bases in between. This CDR3 is built from 13 residues. Patients had low serum IgG, IgA and/or IgM and specific antibody deficiency. This TCR derives from a human donor with common variable immunodeficiency. The rearrangement joins TRBV7-3 to TRBJ1-1, with D uncertain. The sequenced sample was peripheral blood mononuclear cells. CDR3 sequence reads: CASSSSVNTEAFF. The sequenced CDR3 bases are TGTGCCAGCAGCTCCTCAGTAAACACTGAA.